The rows below give T cell receptor beta chains drawn from one sample of a study of beta chain features in type 1 diabetes. Here immunoSEQ multiplex PCR was the method, and the copy in TCRdb shows in-frame clones only, minus some. Among hundreds of thousands of clones, more than 13% were seen once, and the ten largest hold roughly 0.04%. The sequenced sample was naive CD4+ T cells from blood. These TCRs come from a man aged 18 to 29 with type 1 diabetes. Each CDR3 is given with its conserved first and last residue. Fields, in order: V gene, J gene, CDR3 protein.

>TRBV7-9|TRBJ1-1
CASSSVEGGKGDEAFF
>TRBV7-9|TRBJ1-5
CASSLGDSQPQHF
>TRBV18|TRBJ2-7
CASSPGQIQYF
>TRBV10-3|TRBJ1-1
CAISESGHMNTEAFF
>TRBV9|TRBJ2-5
CASSVRALGETQYF
>TRBV7-2|TRBJ1-5
CASSLWTTFNQPQHF
>TRBV18|TRBJ1-1
CASSPPGGNTEAFF
>TRBV4-3|TRBJ2-6
CASSQEPLGWGSYSGANVLTF
>TRBV5-6|TRBJ1-5
CASRSDRGVGNQPQHF
>TRBV18|TRBJ1-1
CASSPGLYANTEAFF
>TRBV10-3|TRBJ2-1
CAITSGGHEQFF
>TRBV30|TRBJ1-1
CAWSWFVQGGAFF
>TRBV29-1|TRBJ2-1
CSVCQDRGRDEQFF
>TRBV9|TRBJ2-3
CASSPGPDTDTQYF
>TRBV7-2|TRBJ2-7
CASSLGSGHSYEQYF
>TRBV23-1|TRBJ2-6
CASLAGGPRGANVLTF
>TRBV11-2|TRBJ2-1
CASSQRTGEYNEQFF
>TRBV28|TRBJ1-5
CASSLSRRGQPQHF
>TRBV29-1|TRBJ1-2
CSVEVPEIYGYTF
>TRBV11-2|TRBJ2-1
CASSPYGGVNNEQFF
>TRBV19|TRBJ1-1
CASIAQVAAMNTEAFF
>TRBV28|TRBJ2-7
CASSFHEQYF
>TRBV7-3|TRBJ1-1
CASSLQGAAEAFF
>TRBV5-1|TRBJ2-5
CASSYAEGRETQYF
>TRBV5-1|TRBJ2-7
CASSSDAGLVYEQYF
>TRBV5-6|TRBJ1-1
CASSPDRATEAFF
>TRBV18|TRBJ1-2
CASSLGQNDGYTF
>TRBV4-1|TRBJ1-5
CASSHGANQPQHF
>TRBV4-2|TRBJ2-7
CASSQGYSENDYEQYF
>TRBV5-6|TRBJ2-4
CASSFTSKNIQYF
>TRBV7-3|TRBJ1-3
CASSPTGGLGNTIYF
>TRBV27|TRBJ2-5
CASSERWGVYETQYF
>TRBV6-5|TRBJ1-2
CASRATGRDGYTF
>TRBV7-2|TRBJ2-1
CASSSLQGYSYNEQFF
>TRBV15|TRBJ1-1
CATSRDSGGTEAFF